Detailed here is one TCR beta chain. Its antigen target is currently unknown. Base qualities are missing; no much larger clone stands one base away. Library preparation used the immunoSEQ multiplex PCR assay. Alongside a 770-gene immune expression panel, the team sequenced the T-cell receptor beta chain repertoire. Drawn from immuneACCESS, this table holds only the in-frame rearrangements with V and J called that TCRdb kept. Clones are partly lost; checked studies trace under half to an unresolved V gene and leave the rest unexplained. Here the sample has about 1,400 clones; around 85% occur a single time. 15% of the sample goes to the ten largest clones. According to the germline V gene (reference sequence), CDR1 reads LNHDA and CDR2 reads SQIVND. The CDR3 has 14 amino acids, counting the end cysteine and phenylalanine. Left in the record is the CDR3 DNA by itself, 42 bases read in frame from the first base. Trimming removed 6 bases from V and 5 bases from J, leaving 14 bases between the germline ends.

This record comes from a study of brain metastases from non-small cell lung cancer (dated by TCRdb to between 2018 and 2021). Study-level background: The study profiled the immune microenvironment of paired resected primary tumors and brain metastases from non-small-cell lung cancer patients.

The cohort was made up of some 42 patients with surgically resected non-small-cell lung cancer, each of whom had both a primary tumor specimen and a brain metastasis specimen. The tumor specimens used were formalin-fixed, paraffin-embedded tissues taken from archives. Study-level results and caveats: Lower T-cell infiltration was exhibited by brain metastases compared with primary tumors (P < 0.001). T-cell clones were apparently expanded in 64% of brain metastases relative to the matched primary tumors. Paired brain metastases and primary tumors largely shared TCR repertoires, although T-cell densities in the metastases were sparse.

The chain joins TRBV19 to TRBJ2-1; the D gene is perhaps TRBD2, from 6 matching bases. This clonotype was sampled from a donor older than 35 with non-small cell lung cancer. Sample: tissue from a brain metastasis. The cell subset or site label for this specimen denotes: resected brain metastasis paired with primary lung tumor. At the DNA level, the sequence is TGTGCCAGTAGAGCCTCTAGCGCTAACAATGAGCAGTTCTTC. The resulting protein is CASRASSANNEQFF.